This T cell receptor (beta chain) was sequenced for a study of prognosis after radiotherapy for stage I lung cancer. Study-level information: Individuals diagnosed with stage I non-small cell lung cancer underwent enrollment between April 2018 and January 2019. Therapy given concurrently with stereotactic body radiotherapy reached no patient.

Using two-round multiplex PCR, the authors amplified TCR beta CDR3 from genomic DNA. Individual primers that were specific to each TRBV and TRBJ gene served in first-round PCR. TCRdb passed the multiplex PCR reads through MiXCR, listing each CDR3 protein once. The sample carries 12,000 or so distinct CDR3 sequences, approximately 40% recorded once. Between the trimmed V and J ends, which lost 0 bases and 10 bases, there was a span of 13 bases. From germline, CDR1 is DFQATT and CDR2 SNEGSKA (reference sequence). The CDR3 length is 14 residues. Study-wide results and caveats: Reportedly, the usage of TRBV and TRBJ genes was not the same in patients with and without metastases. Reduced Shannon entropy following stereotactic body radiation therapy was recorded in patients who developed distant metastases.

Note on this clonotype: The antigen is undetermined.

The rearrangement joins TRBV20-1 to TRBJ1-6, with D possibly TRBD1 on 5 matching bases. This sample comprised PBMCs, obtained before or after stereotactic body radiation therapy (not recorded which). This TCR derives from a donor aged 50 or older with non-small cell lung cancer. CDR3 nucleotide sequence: TGCAGTGCTAGAGATCGGGCAGGGTGGTCACCCCTCCACTTT. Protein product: CSARDRAGWSPLHF.